This TCR beta chain was observed in a study of CD8+ T cells in alopecia areata. Whole-study context: Tofacitinib treatment spanned 6 to 18 months, with 6 months off drug afterward.

Sequencing templates came from extracted RNA that was reverse transcribed into cDNA. The method was immunoSEQ multiplex PCR; TCRdb's version includes in-frame clones alone and lacks a portion of them. Of about 180,000 clones listed, over 55% are singletons. Using a FACSAria, the CD4+ and CD8+ T cells were sorted from the PBMCs. Germline CDR1 is PRHDT and CDR2 is FYEKMQ (reference sequence). V lost 4 bases to trimming and J lost 5 bases, with 18 bases between them. The CDR3 length is 15 residues. V gene TRBV13 combines with J gene TRBJ2-7, with D unclear. Sequencing was performed on CD4+ T cells sorted from blood, taken at week 0. This receptor was identified in a human donor with alopecia areata. As DNA, the CDR3 is TGTGCCAGCAGCTCGAGAAAGGAGCTCAGAGACGAGCAGTACTTC. Translated: CASSSRKELRDEQYF.